These 21 T cell receptor beta chains originate from one sample sequenced in a study of cytomegalovirus exposure and HLA in healthy donors. Use of 60 Vbeta and 13 Jbeta primers characterized the PCR. Generated by immunoSEQ multiplex PCR, the TCRdb table keeps only in-frame clones and is missing some. The sample contains approximately 130,000 clones, around 80% of which appear only once. The specimen was PBMCs. These receptors originate from a woman between 35 and 50 years old in good health and CMV-seronegative.

The CDR3 loop is CASERLELRGSSEAFF. The CDR3 coding sequence is TGTGCCAGCGAACGGCTCGAACTTAGGGGCTCATCTGAAGCTTTCTTT. The chain links TRBV5-8 to TRBJ1-1; perhaps TRBD1 as D (5 bases). Germline-derived CDR1 and CDR2 are SGHTS and YDEGEE. V was clipped by 7 bases and J by 6 bases, with 25 bases between them. CDR3 length: 16 amino acids.

This clone is a singleton in its sample. V usage is TRBV4-3 and J usage is TRBJ2-7, with D possibly being TRBD2 (5 bases). Per the germline V gene, CDR1 is LGHNA and CDR2 is YSLEER. The CDR3 has 15 amino acids. V lost 1 base to trimming and J lost 2 bases, with 12 bases between them. CDR3 DNA: TGCGCCAGCAGCCAAGGAATTGGACTCCCCTACGAGCAGTACTTC. Translated, it gives CASSQGIGLPYEQYF.

The chain uses TRBV2 and TRBJ1-4; D is uncertain. The CDR3 totals 11 residues. CDR1 and CDR2 (germline): SNHLY, FYNNEI. The V gene lost 6 bases and the J gene lost 8 bases, with 7 bases spanning the gap. The CDR3 reads CASSPSEKLFF. DNA for the CDR3: TGTGCCAGCAGCCCTTCCGAAAAACTGTTTTTT.

In this sample, this clone turned up once. The chain recombines TRBV5-1 with TRBJ1-5; D gene ambiguous. The germline gives CDR1 SGHRS, CDR2 YFSETQ. The CDR3 loop spans 15 amino acids. The germline V and J ends were trimmed by 1 base and 1 base, with 9 bases remaining between them. The CDR3 reads CASSLSPGSNQPQHF. The CDR3 bases are TGCGCCAGCAGCTTGTCCCCGGGGAGCAATCAGCCCCAGCATTTT.

As DNA, the CDR3 is TGTGCCAGCAGTTACTCGACAGCCGCTAACTATGGCTACACCTTC. This gives the protein CASSYSTAANYGYTF. J is TRBJ1-2 and V is TRBV6-5; D is perhaps TRBD1 (5 bases). V was pared by 0 bases and J by 0 bases, with 8 bases between. Germline CDR1 reads MNHEY; CDR2 reads SVGAGI. The CDR3 is made up of 15 amino acids.

The chain couples TRBV13 to TRBJ2-5, with D perhaps TRBD1 (6 bases). In germline, CDR1 is PRHDT, CDR2 FYEKMQ (reference sequence). Between the trimmed V and J ends, which lost 0 bases and 1 base, there was a span of 9 bases. This CDR3 has 15 residues. The CDR3 loop is CASSLGGHLQETQYF. As DNA, the CDR3 is TGTGCCAGCAGCTTAGGGGGACACCTCCAAGAGACCCAGTACTTC.

This clone turned up a few times. The rearrangement joins TRBV7-2 to TRBJ1-1, with D perhaps matching TRBD1 (5 bases). The CDR3 has 13 amino acids. CDR1 and CDR2 (germline): SGHTA, FQGNSA. Trimming stripped 1 base from V and 6 bases from J, with 9 bases between. CDR3 coding DNA: TGTGCCAGCAGCTTAGATCGGGGGGCTGAAGCTTTCTTT. Translation: CASSLDRGAEAFF.

This chain uses TRBV9 with TRBJ1-1, with D possibly being TRBD1 (6 bases). Germline V gives CDR1 SGDLS, CDR2 YYNGEE. Trimming stripped 4 bases from V and 3 bases from J, with 13 bases between. The CDR3 consists of 14 residues. In DNA form, the CDR3 reads TGTGCCAGCAGCCTCACAGGGTCGGACACTGAAGCTTTCTTT. Translation gives CASSLTGSDTEAFF.

This clone turned up a few times. The chain has TRBV4-3 and TRBJ2-2; D perhaps matches TRBD2 (6 bases). CDR1 is LGHNA and CDR2 is YSLEER in the germline V gene. V was pared by 1 base and J by 4 bases, with 19 bases between. The length of the CDR3 is 18 residues. The CDR3, as DNA: TGCGCCAGCAGCCAAGGCCAACGGGACTTACTCGCCACCGGGGAGCTGTTTTTT. It codes for CASSQGQRDLLATGELFF.

J is TRBJ2-5 and V is TRBV5-1; TRBD2 matches 13 bases. The CDR3 is 19 amino acids. Trimming removed 2 bases from V and 1 base from J; junction bases left unmatched: 11. CDR1 SGHRS and CDR2 YFSETQ come from the germline V gene. The CDR3 nucleotides read TGCGCCAGCAGCTTCGGACTAGCGGGGGATCTGAGGACCCAAGAGACCCAGTACTTC. Its protein is CASSFGLAGDLRTQETQYF.

The genes are TRBV7-2 and TRBJ1-2; 10 bases line up with TRBD1. Unmatched junction bases numbered 5, after V lost 6 bases and J lost 4 bases. Germline loops: CDR1 SGHTA, CDR2 FQGNSA. This CDR3 comprises 14 residues. The CDR3 is CASRRQGAGYGYTF. CDR3 coding DNA: TGTGCCAGCAGACGACAGGGGGCTGGCTATGGCTACACCTTC.

The chain has TRBV5-8 and TRBJ1-1, with TRBD1 as a possible D gene (5 bases). CDR1 SGHTS and CDR2 YDEGEE come from the germline V gene. Trimming took 0 bases from V and 0 from J, leaving 12 bases between them. The CDR3 loop spans 16 amino acids. The CDR3, as DNA: TGTGCCAGCAGCTTGGACAGGCGAACTATGAACACTGAAGCTTTCTTT. It codes for CASSLDRRTMNTEAFF. Together with reference TRBV5-8 and TRBJ1-1, the CDR3 gives the full variable domain: EAGVTQSPTHLIKTRGQQATLRCSPISGHTSVYWYQQALGLGLQFLLWYDEGEERNRGNFPPRFSGRQFPNYSSELNVNALELEDSALYLCASSLDRRTMNTEAFFGQGTRLTVV.

This clone was found once. This chain connects TRBV2 to TRBJ1-5; 7 bases are shared with TRBD1. The CDR3 has 13 amino acids. The germline CDR1 and CDR2 sequences are SNHLY and FYNNEI. V was pared by 3 bases and J by 6 bases, with 2 bases of the junction left unmatched. The CDR3 is CASSETGSQPQHF. The CDR3 DNA follows: TGTGCCAGCAGTGAGACAGGGAGTCAGCCCCAGCATTTT.

There are a few counts of this clone. Compared with germline, one end of the junction differs, possibly owing to a read error. The chain recombines TRBV6-1 with TRBJ1-4; D is possibly TRBD1 (5 bases). CDR1 and CDR2 (germline): MNHNS, SASEGT. The CDR3 is made up of 15 amino acids. CDR3 bases: TGTGCCAGCAGTCAAGCGGGGCTAAAGGACGAAAAACTGTTTTTT. Protein product: CASSQAGLKDEKLFF.

The rearrangement uses TRBV7-2 and TRBJ2-7; a weak D match, TRBD2 (6 bases). The CDR3 runs 14 residues. Germline lookup yields CDR1 SGHTA and CDR2 FQGNSA. The ends were cut back, 5 bases at V and 6 bases at J, with 17 bases in the middle. CDR3 sequence reads: CASSTGLLRGEQYF. The DNA of the CDR3 is TGTGCCAGCAGCACGGGACTCCTCCGGGGCGAGCAGTACTTC.

This chain connects TRBV4-3 to TRBJ2-3; the match to TRBD2 covers 9 bases. The V segment lost 4 bases and the J segment 7 bases; nucleotides outside the gene matches: 12. The germline gives CDR1 LGHNA, CDR2 YSLEER. The CDR3 totals 16 residues. The CDR3 bases are TGCGCCAGCAGCCCCGAACCAGCGGGAGGTGTAAATACGCAGTATTTT. Protein: CASSPEPAGGVNTQYF.

The gene calls are TRBV11-1 and TRBJ1-2; maybe TRBD1 (5 bases). CDR1 is SGHAT, CDR2 FQDESV, per germline (reference sequence). V lost 5 bases, J lost 4 bases, and 17 bases lay in between. The length of the CDR3 is 15 residues. CDR3 in DNA: TGTGCCAGCAGCCCCGAAGTCCAGGGCGGCTATGGCTACACCTTC. Translated: CASSPEVQGGYGYTF.

In DNA form, the CDR3 reads TGTGCCAGCAGTGGTCAGGGGCAGGGCAACTATGGCTACACCTTC. Its protein is CASSGQGQGNYGYTF. The V gene is TRBV2, the J gene TRBJ1-2; D is perhaps TRBD1 (6 bases). Trimming left V 4 bases short and J 2 bases short, with 14 bases between. Germline CDR1 SNHLY, CDR2 FYNNEI. The CDR3 has 15 residues.

The chain has TRBV29-1 and TRBJ1-2, with D unclear. CDR3 size: 14 residues. CDR1 SQVTM and CDR2 ANQGSEA come from the germline V gene. With 3 bases removed from V and 0 bases from J, the gap between germline ends came to 11 bases. In DNA, the CDR3 is TGCAGCGTTGACCGTGCCTTAGCTAACTATGGCTACACCTTC. This codes for CSVDRALANYGYTF.

The genes are TRBV7-8 and TRBJ2-5; TRBD1 might be the D (6 bases). The ends were cut back, 1 base at V and 1 base at J, with 7 bases in the middle. Germline CDR1 SGHVS, CDR2 FQNEAQ. CDR3 length equals 14 residues. The CDR3 spells CASSLVRGQETQYF. The CDR3, as DNA: TGTGCCAGCAGCTTAGTCAGGGGCCAAGAGACCCAGTACTTC.

V is TRBV28 and J is TRBJ2-1, with 10 bases fitting TRBD2. V gave up 3 bases and J gave up 11 bases; unmatched junction bases: 10. This CDR3 spans 15 amino acids. Germline V gives CDR1 MDHEN, CDR2 SYDVKM. CDR3 loop: CASSLGLAGVWQQFF. The DNA of the CDR3 is TGTGCCAGCAGTTTGGGGCTAGCGGGAGTATGGCAGCAGTTCTTC.